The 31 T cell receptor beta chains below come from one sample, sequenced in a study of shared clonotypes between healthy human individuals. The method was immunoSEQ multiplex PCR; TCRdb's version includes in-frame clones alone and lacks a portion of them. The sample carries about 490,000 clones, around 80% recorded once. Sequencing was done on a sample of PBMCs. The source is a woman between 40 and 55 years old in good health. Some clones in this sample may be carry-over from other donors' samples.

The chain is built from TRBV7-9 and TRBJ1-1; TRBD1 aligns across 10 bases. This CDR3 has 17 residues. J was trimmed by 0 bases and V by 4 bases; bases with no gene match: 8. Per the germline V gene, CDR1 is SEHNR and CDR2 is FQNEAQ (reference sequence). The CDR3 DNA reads TGTGCCAGCAGCTATACTCTAGGACAGGGGGTGAACACTGAAGCTTTCTTT. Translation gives CASSYTLGQGVNTEAFF.

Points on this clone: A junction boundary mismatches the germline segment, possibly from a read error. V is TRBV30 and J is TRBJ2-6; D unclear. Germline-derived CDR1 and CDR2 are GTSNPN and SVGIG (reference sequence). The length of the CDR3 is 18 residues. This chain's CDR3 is CAWRCGRYNKGRANVLAF. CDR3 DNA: TGTGCCTGGAGGTGTGGGCGTTATAACAAAGGTCGGGCCAACGTCCTGGCTTTC.

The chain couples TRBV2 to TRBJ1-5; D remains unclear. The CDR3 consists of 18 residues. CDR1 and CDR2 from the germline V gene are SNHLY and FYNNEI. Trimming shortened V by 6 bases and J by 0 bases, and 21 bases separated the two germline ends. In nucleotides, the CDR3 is TGTGCCAGCAGGGGTGAGGGCTTCGGGTCCTATAGCAATCAGCCCCAGCATTTT. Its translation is CASRGEGFGSYSNQPQHF.

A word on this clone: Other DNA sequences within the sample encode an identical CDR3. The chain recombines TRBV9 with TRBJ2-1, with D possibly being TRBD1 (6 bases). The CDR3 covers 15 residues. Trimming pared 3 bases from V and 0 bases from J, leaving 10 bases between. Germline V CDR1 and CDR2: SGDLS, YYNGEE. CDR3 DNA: TGTGCCAGCAGCGCAGGGGTTAGCTCCTACAATGAGCAGTTCTTC. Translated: CASSAGVSSYNEQFF.

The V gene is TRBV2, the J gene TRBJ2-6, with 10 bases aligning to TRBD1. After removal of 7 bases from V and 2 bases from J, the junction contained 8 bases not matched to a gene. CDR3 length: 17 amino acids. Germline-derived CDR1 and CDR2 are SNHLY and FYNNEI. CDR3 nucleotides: TGTGCCAGCATCCCCGGGACAGGGGTTGCTGGGGCCAACGTCCTGACTTTC. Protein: CASIPGTGVAGANVLTF.

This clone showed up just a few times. CDR3 sequence (DNA): TGTGCCAGCAGTTACGCCCAGACCACATATGGCAATGAGCAGTTCTTC. This gives the protein CASSYAQTTYGNEQFF. The chain uses TRBV6-6 and TRBJ2-1; D unresolved. V gave up 2 bases and J gave up 6 bases, with 17 bases separating them. This CDR3 has 16 residues. CDR1 and CDR2 (germline): MNHNY, SVGAGI (reference sequence).

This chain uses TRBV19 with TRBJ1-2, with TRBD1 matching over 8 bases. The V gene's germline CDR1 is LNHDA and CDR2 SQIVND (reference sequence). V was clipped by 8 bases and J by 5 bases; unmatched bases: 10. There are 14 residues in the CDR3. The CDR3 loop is CASSKTGEEYGYTF. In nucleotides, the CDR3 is TGTGCCAGTTCCAAGACAGGGGAGGAATATGGCTACACCTTC.

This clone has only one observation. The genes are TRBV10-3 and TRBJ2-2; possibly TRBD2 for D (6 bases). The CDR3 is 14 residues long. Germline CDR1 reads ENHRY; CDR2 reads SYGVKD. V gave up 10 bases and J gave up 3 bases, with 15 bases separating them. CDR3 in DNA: TGTGCCACCCAGGAGACGGGGGACACCGGGGAGCTGTTTTTT. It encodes CATQETGDTGELFF.

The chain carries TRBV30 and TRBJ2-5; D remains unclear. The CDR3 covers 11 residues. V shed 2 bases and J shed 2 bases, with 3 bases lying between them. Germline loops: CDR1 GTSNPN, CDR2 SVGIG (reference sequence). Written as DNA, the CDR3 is TGTGCCTGGAGTCCTCAAGAGACCCAGTACTTC. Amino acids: CAWSPQETQYF.

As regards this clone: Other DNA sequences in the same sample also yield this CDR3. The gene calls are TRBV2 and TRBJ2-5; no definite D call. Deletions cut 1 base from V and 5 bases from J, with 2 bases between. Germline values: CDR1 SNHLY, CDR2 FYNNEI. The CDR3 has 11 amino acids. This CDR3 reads CASSEGETQYF. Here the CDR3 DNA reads TGTGCCAGCAGTGAAGGGGAGACCCAGTACTTC.

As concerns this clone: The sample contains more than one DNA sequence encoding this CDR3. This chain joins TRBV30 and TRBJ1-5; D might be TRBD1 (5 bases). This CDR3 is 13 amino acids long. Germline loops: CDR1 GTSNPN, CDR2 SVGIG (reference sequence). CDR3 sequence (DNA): TGTGCTGTGGGACGGTCCTCGGATCAGCCCCAGCATTTT. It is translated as CAVGRSSDQPQHF.

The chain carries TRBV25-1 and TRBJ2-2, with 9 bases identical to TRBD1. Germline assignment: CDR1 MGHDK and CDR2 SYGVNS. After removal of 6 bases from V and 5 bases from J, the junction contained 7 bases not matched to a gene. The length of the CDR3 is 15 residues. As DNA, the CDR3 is TGTGCCAGCAGGGTTACCGGGACAGGGACCGGGGAGCTGTTTTTT. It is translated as CASRVTGTGTGELFF.

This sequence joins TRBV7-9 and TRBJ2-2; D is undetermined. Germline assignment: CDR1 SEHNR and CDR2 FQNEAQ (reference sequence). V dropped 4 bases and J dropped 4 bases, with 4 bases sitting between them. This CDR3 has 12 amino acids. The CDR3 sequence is CASSWATGELFF. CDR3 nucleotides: TGTGCCAGCAGCTGGGCCACCGGGGAGCTGTTTTTT.

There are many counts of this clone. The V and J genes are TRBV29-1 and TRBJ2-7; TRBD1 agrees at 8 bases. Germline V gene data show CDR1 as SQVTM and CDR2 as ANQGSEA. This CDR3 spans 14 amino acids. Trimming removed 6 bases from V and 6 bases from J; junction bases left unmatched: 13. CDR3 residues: CSVEHGTGSSEQYF. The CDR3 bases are TGCAGCGTGGAGCACGGGACAGGTTCATCCGAGCAGTACTTC.

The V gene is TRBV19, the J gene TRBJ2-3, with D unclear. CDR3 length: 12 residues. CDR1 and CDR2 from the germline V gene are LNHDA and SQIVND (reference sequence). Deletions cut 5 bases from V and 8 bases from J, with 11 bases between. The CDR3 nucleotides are TGTGCCAGTAGTTGGGGTCTGGCTACGCAGTATTTT. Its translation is CASSWGLATQYF.

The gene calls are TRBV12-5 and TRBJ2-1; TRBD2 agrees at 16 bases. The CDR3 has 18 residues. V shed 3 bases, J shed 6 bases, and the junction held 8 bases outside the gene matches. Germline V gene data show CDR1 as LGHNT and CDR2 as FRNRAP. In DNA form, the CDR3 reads TGTGCTAGTGGTTTCCAGGGACTAGCGGGAGGGATTGGCAATGAGCAGTTCTTC. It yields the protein CASGFQGLAGGIGNEQFF.

The CDR3: CASSSLFWWAANVLTF. Written as DNA, the CDR3 is TGTGCCAGCAGTTCCCTTTTTTGGTGGGCGGCCAACGTCCTGACTTTC. This chain links TRBV28 with TRBJ2-6; unclear D gene. The CDR3 sequence is 16 residues long. Trimming left V 4 bases short and J 6 bases short, with 16 bases between. Per germline, CDR1 MDHEN and CDR2 SYDVKM.

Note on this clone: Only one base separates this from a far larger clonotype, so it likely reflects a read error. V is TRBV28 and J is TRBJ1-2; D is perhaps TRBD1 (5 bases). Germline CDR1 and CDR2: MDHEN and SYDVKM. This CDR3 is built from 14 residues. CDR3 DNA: TGTGCCAGCAGTTCGGATGGGGCAGGGTATGACTACACCTTC. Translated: CASSSDGAGYDYTF.

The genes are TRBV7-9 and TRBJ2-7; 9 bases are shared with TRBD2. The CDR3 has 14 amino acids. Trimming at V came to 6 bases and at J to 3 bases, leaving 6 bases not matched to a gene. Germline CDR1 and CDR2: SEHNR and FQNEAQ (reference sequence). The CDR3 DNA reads TGTGCCAGCAGTAAATTAGCGGGAGTCTACGAGCAGTACTTC. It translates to CASSKLAGVYEQYF.

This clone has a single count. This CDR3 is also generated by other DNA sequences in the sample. The CDR3 region is CASSVGQGTYEQYF. Here the CDR3 DNA reads TGTGCCAGCAGCGTAGGGCAGGGGACCTACGAGCAGTACTTC. The chain employs TRBV9 and TRBJ2-7, with D perhaps matching TRBD1 (6 bases). Trimming took off 0 bases at V and 2 bases at J, with 9 bases between the two ends. The CDR3 loop spans 14 amino acids. Germline CDR1 and CDR2: SGDLS and YYNGEE.

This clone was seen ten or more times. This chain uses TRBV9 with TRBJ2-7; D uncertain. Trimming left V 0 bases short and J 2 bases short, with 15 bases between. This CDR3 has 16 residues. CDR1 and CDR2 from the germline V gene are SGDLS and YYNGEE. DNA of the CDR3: TGTGCCAGCAGCGTAGGGTCGGGCGCTGGAACCTACGAGCAGTACTTC. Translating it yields CASSVGSGAGTYEQYF.

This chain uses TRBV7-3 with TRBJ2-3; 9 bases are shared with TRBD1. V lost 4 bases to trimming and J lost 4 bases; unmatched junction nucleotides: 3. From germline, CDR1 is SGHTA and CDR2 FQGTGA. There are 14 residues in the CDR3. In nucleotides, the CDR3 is TGTGCCAGCAGCTACCGACAGGGGGCAGATACGCAGTATTTT. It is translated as CASSYRQGADTQYF.

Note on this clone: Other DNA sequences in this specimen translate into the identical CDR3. This CDR3 is CASSTSGETQYF. CDR3 sequence (DNA): TGTGCCAGCAGCACCTCCGGAGAGACCCAGTACTTC. V is TRBV7-2 and J is TRBJ2-5; D not resolved. Trimming pared 5 bases from V and 4 bases from J, leaving 8 bases between. This CDR3 contains 12 residues. CDR1 and CDR2 (germline): SGHTA, FQGNSA.

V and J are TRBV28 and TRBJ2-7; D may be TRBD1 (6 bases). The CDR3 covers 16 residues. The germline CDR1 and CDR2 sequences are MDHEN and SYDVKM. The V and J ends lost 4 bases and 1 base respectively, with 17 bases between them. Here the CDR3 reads CASSSNRAGRSYEQYF. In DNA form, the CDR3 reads TGTGCCAGCAGTTCCAACAGGGCGGGTAGGTCCTACGAGCAGTACTTC.

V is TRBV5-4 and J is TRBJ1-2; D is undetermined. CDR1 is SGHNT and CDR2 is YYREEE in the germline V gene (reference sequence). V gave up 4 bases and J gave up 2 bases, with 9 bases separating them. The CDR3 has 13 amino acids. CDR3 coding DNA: TGTGCCAGCAGCCTCGACGGAAACTATGGCTACACCTTC. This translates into CASSLDGNYGYTF.

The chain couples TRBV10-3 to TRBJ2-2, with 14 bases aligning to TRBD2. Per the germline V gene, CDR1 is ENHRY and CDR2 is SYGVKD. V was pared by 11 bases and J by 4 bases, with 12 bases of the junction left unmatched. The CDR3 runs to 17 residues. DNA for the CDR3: TGTGCCGTGGCCGGGACTAGCGGGAGATCAGGCACCGGGGAGCTGTTTTTT. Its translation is CAVAGTSGRSGTGELFF.

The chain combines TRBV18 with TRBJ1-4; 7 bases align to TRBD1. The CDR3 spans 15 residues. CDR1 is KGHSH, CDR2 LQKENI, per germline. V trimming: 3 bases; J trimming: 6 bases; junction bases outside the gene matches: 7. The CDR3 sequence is CASSPGEGAYEKLFF. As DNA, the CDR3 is TGTGCCAGCTCACCCGGCGAGGGGGCTTATGAAAAACTGTTTTTT.

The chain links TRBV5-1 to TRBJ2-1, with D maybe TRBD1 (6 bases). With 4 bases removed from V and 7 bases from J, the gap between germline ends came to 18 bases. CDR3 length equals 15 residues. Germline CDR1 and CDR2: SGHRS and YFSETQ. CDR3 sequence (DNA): TGCGCCAGCAGCGCGACATGGGTCAGGGGAAATGAGCAGTTCTTC. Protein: CASSATWVRGNEQFF.

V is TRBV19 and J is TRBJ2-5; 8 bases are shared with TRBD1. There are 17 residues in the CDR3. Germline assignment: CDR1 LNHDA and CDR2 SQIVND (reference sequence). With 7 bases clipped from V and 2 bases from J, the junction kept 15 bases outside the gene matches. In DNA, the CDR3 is TGTGCCAGTACTCCAGGGGGCAGGGGGCGAGGGCAAGAGACCCAGTACTTC. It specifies CASTPGGRGRGQETQYF. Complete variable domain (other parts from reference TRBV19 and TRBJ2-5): DGGITQSPKYLFRKEGQNVTLSCEQNLNHDAMYWYRQDPGQGLRLIYYSQIVNDFQKGDIAEGYSVSREKKESFPLTVTSAQKNPTAFYLCASTPGGRGRGQETQYFGPGTRLLVL.

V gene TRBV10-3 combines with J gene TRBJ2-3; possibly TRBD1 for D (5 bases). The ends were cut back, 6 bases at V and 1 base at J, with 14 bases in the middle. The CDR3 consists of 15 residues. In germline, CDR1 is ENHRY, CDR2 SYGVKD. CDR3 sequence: CAISDQPRGTDTQYF. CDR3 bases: TGTGCCATCAGCGACCAGCCCAGGGGCACAGATACGCAGTATTTT.

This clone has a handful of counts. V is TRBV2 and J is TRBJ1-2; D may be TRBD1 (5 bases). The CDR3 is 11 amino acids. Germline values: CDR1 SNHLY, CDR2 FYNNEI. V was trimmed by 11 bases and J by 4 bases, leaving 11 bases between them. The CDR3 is CAAQDSYGYTF. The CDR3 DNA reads TGTGCCGCACAGGATTCCTATGGCTACACCTTC.